These 8 T cell receptor beta chains share one sample of origin, sequenced in a study of blood T cell repertoires in COVID-19. This table comes from immunoSEQ multiplex PCR, and its TCRdb copy is limited to in-frame clones, with some not included. The sample records about 300,000 clones, around 84% being singletons. Sequenced sample: PBMCs or T cells enriched from blood (not recorded which). The receptors come from a woman younger than 30 who had recovered from COVID-19.

This clone appeared once. The chain employs TRBV7-9 and TRBJ1-5, with a possible D match to TRBD1 (5 bases). Trimming took off 1 base at V and 7 bases at J, with 11 bases between the two ends. Germline CDR1 reads SEHNR; CDR2 reads FQNEAQ (reference sequence). CDR3 size: 14 residues. The CDR3 is CASSLGGGGQPQHF. For the CDR3, the DNA is TGTGCCAGCAGCTTAGGCGGGGGAGGCCAGCCCCAGCATTTT.

The rearrangement joins TRBV27 to TRBJ1-2; no clear D. Trimming stripped 3 bases from V and 4 bases from J, with 15 bases between. CDR1 is MNHEY, CDR2 SMNVEV, per germline (reference sequence). This CDR3 contains 15 residues. CDR3 bases: TGTGCCAGCAGTTTCTTGGGAGGGAGGGCCTATGGCTACACCTTC. It specifies CASSFLGGRAYGYTF.

V gene TRBV28 combines with J gene TRBJ2-1, with 8 bases that match TRBD2. V was clipped by 5 bases and J by 5 bases; unmatched bases: 11. The length of the CDR3 is 16 residues. In germline, CDR1 is MDHEN, CDR2 SYDVKM. This chain's CDR3 is CASSIRLSLADNEQFF. In nucleotides, the CDR3 is TGTGCCAGCAGTATCCGCCTTTCACTAGCGGACAATGAGCAGTTCTTC.

This sequence joins TRBV20-1 and TRBJ1-2, with 9 bases lining up with TRBD1. After removal of 6 bases from V and 8 bases from J, the junction contained 16 bases not matched to a gene. Germline V gene sequence: CDR1 DFQATT, CDR2 SNEGSKA (reference sequence). This CDR3 comprises 15 residues. CDR3 DNA sequence: TGCAGTGCCAGTCTTCCTTTTACAGGGGGCAGCGGCTACACCTTC. Protein: CSASLPFTGGSGYTF.

The table lists this clone with a count of one. This sequence joins TRBV7-2 and TRBJ1-1; D not resolved. The CDR3 runs 15 residues. V was clipped by 0 bases and J by 0 bases, with 8 bases between them. The germline CDR1 and CDR2 sequences are SGHTA and FQGNSA. The CDR3 region has the DNA TGTGCCAGCAGCTTAGCGTCCGGGATGAACACTGAAGCTTTCTTT. Translated, it gives CASSLASGMNTEAFF.

The chain combines TRBV19 with TRBJ2-5; 11 nucleotides match TRBD2. V lost 3 bases, J lost 3 bases, and 0 bases stayed unmatched. The CDR3 runs 14 residues. Germline assignment: CDR1 LNHDA and CDR2 SQIVND (reference sequence). CDR3 nucleotides: TGTGCCAGTAGTATGACTAGCGGGGAAGAGACCCAGTACTTC. Encoded protein: CASSMTSGEETQYF.

The rearrangement uses TRBV4-1 and TRBJ1-6; no firm D call. V shed 0 bases and J shed 6 bases, with 9 bases lying between them. CDR1 is MGHRA and CDR2 is YSYEKL in the germline V gene. There are 15 residues in the CDR3. CDR3 amino acids: CASSQERHLNSPLHF. The DNA of the CDR3 is TGCGCCAGCAGCCAAGAACGACACCTTAATTCACCCCTCCACTTT.

J is TRBJ1-1 and V is TRBV9; D is perhaps TRBD1 (6 bases). The CDR3 extends over 15 amino acids. The germline gives CDR1 SGDLS, CDR2 YYNGEE. The V and J ends lost 0 bases and 0 bases respectively, with 9 bases between them. CDR3 coding DNA: TGTGCCAGCAGCGTAGCAGGGGCCCTGAACACTGAAGCTTTCTTT. It is translated as CASSVAGALNTEAFF.